Presented here are 15 T cell receptor beta chains from one specimen sequenced in a study of T cells in Graves' hyperthyroidism and ophthalmopathy. Regions amplified from RNA transcripts were the TCR beta CDR3 regions. In the first-round RT-PCR of the TCR CDR3, the HTBI primer set was used. TCRdb re-called the multiplex PCR reads with MiXCR, one entry per CDR3 protein. The repertoire holds under 800,000 distinct CDR3 sequences, with 14% as singletons. The sample comprised blood. The receptors come from a woman between 18 and 29 years old with Graves' hyperthyroidism.

Many counts were recorded for this clonotype. This chain links TRBV20-1 with TRBJ2-3; D remains unclear. Germline-derived CDR1 and CDR2 are DFQATT and SNEGSKA (reference sequence). Trimming took 0 bases from V and 7 from J, leaving 11 bases between them. This CDR3 is 13 amino acids long. The CDR3 spells CSARDVLPHTQYF. In nucleotides, the CDR3 is TGCAGTGCTAGAGATGTACTGCCCCATACGCAGTATTTT.

The rearrangement uses TRBV7-9 and TRBJ2-6; TRBD1 is a possible D gene (6 bases). Germline CDR1 SEHNR, CDR2 FQNEAQ (reference sequence). The V gene lost 7 bases and the J gene lost 0 bases, with 19 bases spanning the gap. The CDR3 runs to 18 residues. The CDR3 region is CASTSRQEGSSGANVLTF. CDR3 nucleotide sequence: TGTGCCAGCACAAGCCGACAGGAAGGGTCCTCTGGGGCCAACGTCCTGACTTTC. Filled out from reference TRBV7-9 and TRBJ2-6, the complete variable domain reads DTGVSQNPRHKITKRGQNVTFRCDPISEHNRLYWYRQTLGQGPEFLTYFQNEAQLEKSRLLSDRFSAERPKGSFSTLEIQRTEQGDSAMYLCASTSRQEGSSGANVLTFGAGSRLTVL.

This rearrangement joins TRBV19 to TRBJ1-5; D not certain. This CDR3 is 15 amino acids long. Germline V lookup: CDR1 LNHDA, CDR2 SQIVND (reference sequence). Trimming left V 8 bases short and J 2 bases short, with 16 bases between. CDR3 region: CASQSAGWGNQPQHF. The DNA of the CDR3 is TGTGCCAGTCAATCGGCAGGTTGGGGCAATCAGCCCCAGCATTTT.

This clonotype was seen at least ten times. This chain uses TRBV6-2 or TRBV6-3 with TRBJ2-7; unclear D gene. The V end lost 7 bases, the J end lost 4 bases, and 11 bases lay between the germline ends. The CDR3 consists of 12 residues. Germline V CDR1 and CDR2: MNHEY, SVGEGT. The CDR3 DNA is TGTGCCAGCACGGCAGGATCTTACGAGCAGTACTTC. Amino acid sequence: CASTAGSYEQYF.

This clonotype has a handful of counts. The CDR3 here is CASTGPGANVLTF. As DNA, the CDR3 is TGTGCCTCCACAGGGCCTGGGGCCAACGTCCTGACTTTC. The chain has TRBV30 and TRBJ2-6; D may be TRBD1 (6 bases). V lost 7 bases and J 2 bases, leaving 9 bases between the germline ends. The CDR3 is 13 residues long. Germline V lookup: CDR1 GTSNPN, CDR2 SVGIG (reference sequence).

This clonotype has a count of ten or more. This rearrangement joins TRBV27 to TRBJ2-3; D is possibly TRBD2 (5 bases). The CDR3 has 15 residues. CDR1 MNHEY and CDR2 SMNVEV come from the germline V gene (reference sequence). Trimming removed 3 bases from V and 3 bases from J, with 13 bases in between. The CDR3 DNA reads as TGTGCCAGCAGTTTTGGGCACCCGGGGACAGATACGCAGTATTTT. Its protein is CASSFGHPGTDTQYF.

This clonotype was seen at least ten times. The V gene is TRBV2, the J gene TRBJ1-3; no firm D call. The CDR3 runs to 14 residues. The ends were cut back, 6 bases at V and 3 bases at J, with 12 bases in the middle. Germline V gives CDR1 SNHLY, CDR2 FYNNEI. In DNA form, the CDR3 reads TGTGCCAGCAGGAACCCAGCGGGTGGAAACACCATATATTTT. It encodes CASRNPAGGNTIYF.

This chain connects TRBV28 to TRBJ2-7, with D unresolved. CDR1 and CDR2 (germline): MDHEN, SYDVKM. Trimming cost V 8 bases and J 0 bases, with 5 bases left between them. The CDR3 extends over 11 amino acids. Here the CDR3 reads CASPSSYEQYF. As DNA, the CDR3 is TGTGCCAGCCCTAGCTCCTACGAGCAGTACTTC. The complete variable domain, with remaining parts taken from reference TRBV28 and TRBJ2-7, reads DVKVTQSSRYLVKRTGEKVFLECVQDMDHENMFWYRQDPGLGLRLIYFSYDVKMKEKGDIPEGYSVSREKKERFSLILESASTNQTSMYLCASPSSYEQYFGPGTRLTVT.

This clonotype was seen many times. The V and J genes are TRBV2 and TRBJ2-5, with a weak D call TRBD1 (5 bases). Germline V gene sequence: CDR1 SNHLY, CDR2 FYNNEI. V lost 5 bases to trimming and J lost 2 bases, with 9 bases between them. CDR3 size: 13 residues. The CDR3 sequence: CASSHRIQETQYF. CDR3 sequence (DNA): TGTGCCAGCAGTCACAGGATACAAGAGACCCAGTACTTC.

J is TRBJ2-7 and V is TRBV14; 11 positions match TRBD2. The CDR3 spans 15 residues. Unmatched junction bases numbered 7, after V lost 5 bases and J lost 4 bases. Germline V gene lookup returns CDR1 SGHDN and CDR2 FVKESK. CDR3 residues: CASSKYTSGSYEQYF. As DNA, the CDR3 is TGTGCCAGCAGCAAGTACACTAGCGGGAGTTACGAGCAGTACTTC.

This clonotype was seen at least ten times. The CDR3 sequence: CASNGRAEQFF. CDR3 coding DNA: TGTGCCAGCAACGGGAGGGCTGAGCAGTTCTTC. The chain links TRBV2 to TRBJ2-1; 8 bases are a match to TRBD2. Looked up from germline, CDR1 is SNHLY and CDR2 is FYNNEI. The CDR3 contains 11 residues. V was clipped by 7 bases and J by 9 bases; unmatched bases: 2.

This clonotype was detected only a few times. V gene TRBV30 combines with J gene TRBJ2-2; 8 nucleotides match TRBD2. This CDR3 spans 16 amino acids. V lost 0 bases, J lost 3 bases, and 6 bases stayed unmatched. The germline V gene has CDR1 GTSNPN and CDR2 SVGIG (reference sequence). CDR3 coding DNA: TGTGCCTGGAGTGTATTTGGGCGGGAGGACACCGGGGAGCTGTTTTTT. Protein sequence: CAWSVFGREDTGELFF.

In this sample, this clonotype turned up a few times. The rearrangement uses TRBV6-2 or TRBV6-3 and TRBJ2-5; 7 bases match TRBD2. Trimming took 4 bases from V and 5 from J; bases not matched to a gene: 4. This CDR3 contains 13 residues. Looked up from germline, CDR1 is MNHEY and CDR2 is SVGEGT. The CDR3 DNA follows: TGTGCCAGCAGTTTTCGGGAGGAGGAGACCCAGTACTTC. It is translated as CASSFREEETQYF.

The chain uses TRBV27 and TRBJ1-5; TRBD1 agrees at 11 bases. The CDR3 sequence is 17 residues long. Per the germline V gene, CDR1 is MNHEY and CDR2 is SMNVEV (reference sequence). The V segment lost 3 bases and the J segment 0 bases; nucleotides outside the gene matches: 4. The CDR3 reads CASSFSGQGASNQPQHF. In DNA form, the CDR3 reads TGTGCCAGCAGTTTTTCCGGACAGGGGGCTAGCAATCAGCCCCAGCATTTT.

This clonotype was picked up many times. V is TRBV27 and J is TRBJ2-1; D might be TRBD2 (5 bases). V was cut by 2 bases and J by 9 bases, with 20 bases left in between. CDR3 length: 16 amino acids. The V gene's germline CDR1 is MNHEY and CDR2 SMNVEV (reference sequence). For the CDR3, the DNA is TGTGCCAGCAGTTTAAATCGGGCCGGGGTGTATGGTGAGCAGTTCTTC. Its translation is CASSLNRAGVYGEQFF.